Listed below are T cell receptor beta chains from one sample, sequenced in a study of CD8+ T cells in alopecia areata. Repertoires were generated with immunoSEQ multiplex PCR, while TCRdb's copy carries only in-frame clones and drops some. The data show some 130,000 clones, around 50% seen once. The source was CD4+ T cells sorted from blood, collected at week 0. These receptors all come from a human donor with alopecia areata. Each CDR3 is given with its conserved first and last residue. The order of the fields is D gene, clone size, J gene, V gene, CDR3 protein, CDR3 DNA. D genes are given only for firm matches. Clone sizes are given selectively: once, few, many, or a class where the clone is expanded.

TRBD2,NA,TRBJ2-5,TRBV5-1,CASSFVAGGTETQYF,TGCGCCAGCAGCTTCGTAGCGGGGGGGACGGAGACCCAGTACTTC
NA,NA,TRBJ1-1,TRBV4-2,CASSQDEYTEAFF,TGTGCCAGCAGCCAAGATGAATACACTGAAGCTTTCTTT
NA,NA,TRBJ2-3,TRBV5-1,CASSPGLSGDTQYF,TGCGCCAGCAGCCCGGGACTGTCGGGGGATACGCAGTATTTT
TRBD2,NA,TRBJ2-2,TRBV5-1,CASSFIAGYTGELFF,TGCGCCAGCAGCTTCATAGCGGGATACACCGGGGAGCTGTTTTTT
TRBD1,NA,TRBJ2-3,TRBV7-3,CASSPILTPQGSGTDTQYF,TGTGCCAGCAGCCCCATACTAACGCCACAGGGGTCGGGAACAGATACGCAGTATTTT
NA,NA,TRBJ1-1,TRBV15,CATSRERRDSAFF,TGTGCCACCAGCAGAGAACGGCGGGACTCAGCTTTCTTT
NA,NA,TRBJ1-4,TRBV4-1,CASSQGGGRRDEKLFF,TGCGCCAGCAGCCAAGGGGGCGGCCGGAGAGATGAAAAACTGTTTTTT
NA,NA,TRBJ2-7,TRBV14,CASSQSPGGISYEQYF,TGTGCCAGCAGCCAAAGCCCAGGGGGGATATCCTACGAGCAGTACTTC
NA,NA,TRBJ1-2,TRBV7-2,CASSSDRFYGYTF,TGTGCCAGCAGCTCAGACAGATTCTATGGCTACACCTTC
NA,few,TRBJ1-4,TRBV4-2,CASSQRAGSGEKLFF,TGTGCCAGCAGTCAAAGGGCCGGGTCGGGCGAAAAACTGTTTTTT
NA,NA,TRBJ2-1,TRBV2,CASSGWRDSSYNEQFF,TGTGCCAGCAGTGGGTGGCGGGACAGCTCCTACAATGAGCAGTTCTTC
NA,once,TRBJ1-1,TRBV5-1,CASSLTQTGNTEAFF,TGCGCCAGCAGCTTGACGCAGACAGGGAACACTGAAGCTTTCTTT
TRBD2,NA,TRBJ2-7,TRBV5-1,CASSLVASGGPVPYEQYF,TGCGCCAGCAGCTTGGTGGCTAGCGGGGGCCCAGTGCCCTACGAGCAGTACTTC
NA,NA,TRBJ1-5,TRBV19,CASSPGRPGGSQPQHF,TGTGCCAGTAGTCCAGGTCGGCCGGGGGGAAGTCAGCCCCAGCATTTT
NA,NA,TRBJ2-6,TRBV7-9,CASSLASVRRAGANVLTF,TGTGCCAGCAGCTTAGCTTCTGTCAGAAGAGCTGGGGCCAACGTCCTGACTTTC
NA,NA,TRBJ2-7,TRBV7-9,CASSFRSPEESSEQYF,TGTGCCAGCAGCTTCAGGAGTCCCGAAGAATCAAGCGAGCAGTACTTC
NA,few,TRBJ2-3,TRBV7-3,CASSNQGPPDTQYF,TGTGCCAGCAGCAACCAGGGACCGCCAGATACGCAGTATTTT
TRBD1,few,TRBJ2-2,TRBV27,CASSDLGGAGGELFF,TGTGCCAGCAGTGACCTAGGGGGCGCGGGCGGGGAGCTGTTTTTT
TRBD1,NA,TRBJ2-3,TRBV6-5,CASRRDRGSDTQYF,TGTGCCAGCAGACGGGACAGGGGTTCAGATACGCAGTATTTT
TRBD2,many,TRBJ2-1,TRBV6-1,CASLGLEVEFF,TGTGCCAGCCTCGGACTAGAGGTTGAGTTCTTC
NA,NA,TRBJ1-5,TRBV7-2,CASRPDSNQPQHF,TGTGCCAGCAGACCCGACAGCAATCAGCCCCAGCATTTT